This entry describes one T cell receptor (beta chain). The antigen is unknown. PCR was performed using 60 Vbeta and 13 Jbeta primers. In the authors' methods: As a later analysis found, there were around 86 million unique TCR beta chains, of which around 10 million were shared. Measured with immunoSEQ multiplex PCR; TCRdb has only the in-frame clones, and not every one. V, J and clone size are taken as reported in that table, and D and trimming were inferred from the DNA itself. The repertoire table contains 140,000 to 150,000 clones. Trimming removed 3 bases from V and 0 bases from J, with 14 bases in between. Germline V CDR1 and CDR2: ENHRY, SYGVKD. This CDR3 region has 17 residues. This sample stems from a study of cytomegalovirus exposure and HLA in healthy donors. Study as a whole: Of around 400 genotyped donors, about 81% grouped in the Caucasian-associated ancestry cluster. Study-wide findings and caveats: Owing to their indistinguishability, certain V segments, notably TRBV6-2 and TRBV6-3, were excluded. Later examination showed HLA-associated TCR beta chains had greater clonal expansion than equally common others.

The TCR comes from a woman in her forties or fifties in good health and CMV-seronegative. Sequencing input: PBMCs. This sequence joins TRBV10-3 and TRBJ2-2; D may be TRBD1 (6 bases). As DNA, the CDR3 is TGTGCCATCAGTGAACTGTCCCGGGACACGAACACCGGGGAGCTGTTTTTT. Amino acids: CAISELSRDTNTGELFF.